The rows below give T cell receptor beta chains drawn from one sample of a study of T-cell reconstitution after alpha-beta-depleted transplantation in children. TCRdb re-called the PCR reads through MiXCR, storing one row per CDR3 protein. The top ten clones hold approximately 3% of a sample with 500,000 to 600,000 distinct CDR3 sequences, approximately 16% of them seen once. The sequenced sample was PBMCs from the stem cell graft donor, obtained from the stem cell graft. Receptors originate from a human donor who donated a stem cell graft to a child with acute lymphoblastic leukemia. Each CDR3 is given with its conserved first and last residue.

13,TRBV12-3/TRBV12-4,CASSSFGESKQFF
16,TRBV15,CATSRAKGTTNEKLFF
12,TRBV12-3/TRBV12-4,CASSFIGETQYF
18,TRBV7-3,CASSRSGTGRAGIPEAFF
16,TRBV20-1,CSARDQYAGTGNEQYF
16,TRBV11-1,CASSLARGGSGNTIYF
17,TRBV29-1,CSVDLATLAGEVGEQFF
11,TRBV24-1,CATSDGHSAFF
16,TRBV12-3/TRBV12-4,CASSPGLADAYNEQFF
16,TRBV5-1,CASSLAGERPYNEQFF
14,TRBV9,CASSEDPRSLTQYF
15,TRBV2,CASRRDLTTTGELFF
12,TRBV5-6,CASSLARVQQFF
13,TRBV7-9,CASSLSELDTQYF
15,TRBV5-1,CASSWGGRETDTQYF
15,TRBV7-3,CASSLTGGGITEAFF
12,TRBV24-1,CATSDAFYGYTF
13,TRBV7-9,CASSLPGAETQYF
15,TRBV5-1,CASSLDRTTYNEQFF
14,TRBV6-1,CASGRGRGDQPQHF
12,TRBV5-1,CASSLVEAEQFF
18,TRBV5-1,CASSLLLAGGPSTDTQYF
14,TRBV29-1,CSEISGTGGGEAFF
14,TRBV7-6,CASSGGTLGNTIYF
16,TRBV27,CASSSPGTPTYNEQFF
15,TRBV11-2,CASSFGQGFNSPLHF
16,TRBV4-1,CASSQDSGRGSYEQYF
15,TRBV6-5,CASSYSERDHYGYTF
15,TRBV4-1,CASSQDGGPRNEQFF
16,TRBV5-1,CASSEPGTGTVYGYTF
15,TRBV7-8,CASSLTRLVDGELFF
15,TRBV7-2,CASSFGAGNTDTQYF
16,TRBV20-1,CSARGGSGGPGETQYF
11,TRBV20-1,CSARVVNEQFF
15,TRBV6-1,CASGTRGFTYNEQFF
15,TRBV20-1,CSARGRDSHRGGYTF
15,TRBV5-1,CASRPGTGGSYEQYF
14,TRBV4-1,CASSQGAVENEQYF
13,TRBV25-1,CASSAPLGGGYTF
13,TRBV5-1,CASSPGQGDGYTF
14,TRBV18,CASSPLEGDTEAFF
15,TRBV12-3/TRBV12-4,CASTSRRRSNYGYTF
12,TRBV5-1,CASSLDGGGYTF
14,TRBV3-1,CASSLSGTTREQFF
15,TRBV5-5,CASRRRTGGIDGYTF
15,TRBV12-3/TRBV12-4,CASTGTGGRNSPLHF
12,TRBV29-1,CSALGQSYEQYF
13,TRBV18,CASSRSVNTEAFF
15,TRBV3-1,CASSQDRTWAYEQYF
13,TRBV5-1,CASSPRGPGGYTF
18,TRBV9,CASSFGLAGNSGANVLTF
17,TRBV7-2,CASSSARSSASTGELFF
15,TRBV12-3/TRBV12-4,CASSLTGRNYNEQFF
14,TRBV5-4,CASRPSGAKNIQYF
17,TRBV5-1,CASSLAVTSSSYNEQFF